Presented here are 28 T cell receptor beta chains from one specimen sequenced in a study of blood T cell repertoires in COVID-19. Some clones are missing from TCRdb's copy, which holds only in-frame ones; the method was immunoSEQ multiplex PCR. Found here are 150,000 to 200,000 clones, roughly 80% of them singletons; the top ten hold around 3.2%. Material: PBMCs or T cells enriched from blood (not recorded which). Every receptor here comes from a woman in her fifties or sixties who had recovered from COVID-19.

This clone was seen only a few times. This chain connects TRBV20-1 to TRBJ2-1; 12 bases map to TRBD2. The CDR3 sequence is 16 residues long. In germline, CDR1 is DFQATT, CDR2 SNEGSKA (reference sequence). The V segment lost 3 bases and the J segment 6 bases; nucleotides outside the gene matches: 9. The CDR3 here is CSASMASGGAFNEQFF. DNA for the CDR3: TGCAGTGCTAGTATGGCTAGCGGGGGGGCGTTCAATGAGCAGTTCTTC.

The chain combines TRBV5-6 with TRBJ2-1; 10 bases fit TRBD1. Trimming cost V 3 bases and J 0 bases; bases outside gene matches: 3. Germline V gene data show CDR1 as SGHDT and CDR2 as YYEEEE. The CDR3 has 16 residues. The CDR3 DNA is TGTGCCAGCAGCTCGGACAGGGGGAGCTCCTACAATGAGCAGTTCTTC. Translating gives CASSSDRGSSYNEQFF.

This sequence joins TRBV18 and TRBJ2-1; possibly TRBD2 for D (5 bases). Germline CDR1 reads KGHSH; CDR2 reads LQKENI. The CDR3 sequence is 18 residues long. Trimming stripped 1 base from V and 0 bases from J, with 16 bases between. The CDR3 nucleotides are TGTGCCAGCTCACCACGGACGGCGGGTCCGGACTCCTACAATGAGCAGTTCTTC. It translates to CASSPRTAGPDSYNEQFF.

J is TRBJ1-3 and V is TRBV5-6; 7 bases align to TRBD1. Germline CDR1 and CDR2: SGHDT and YYEEEE. V lost 8 bases and J lost 7; bases outside the gene matches: 9. The CDR3 sequence is 13 residues long. The CDR3 is CASSQGERNTIYF. CDR3 coding DNA: TGTGCCAGTTCCCAGGGGGAACGGAACACCATATATTTT.

This chain connects TRBV3-1 (or the pseudogene TRBV3-2) to TRBJ2-7, with no clear D. CDR1 LGHDT and CDR2 YNNKEL come from the germline V gene (reference sequence). V was cut by 0 bases and J by 1 base, with 10 bases left in between. The CDR3 covers 15 residues. The CDR3 DNA sequence: TGTGCCAGCAGCCAAGACCCAGGAACATCCTACGAGCAGTACTTC. It encodes CASSQDPGTSYEQYF.

V and J are TRBV5-1 and TRBJ1-4; maybe TRBD1 (6 bases). Germline assignment: CDR1 SGHRS and CDR2 YFSETQ. The CDR3 length is 14 residues. Trimming shortened V by 4 bases and J by 7 bases, and 14 bases separated the two germline ends. Written as DNA, the CDR3 is TGCGCCAGCAGCCTACAGGGTGGGAGTGAAAAACTGTTTTTT. Translating it yields CASSLQGGSEKLFF.

Here the CDR3 reads CASSSPGQRNTEAFF. CDR3 DNA sequence: TGTGCCAGCAGTTCGCCGGGACAGAGGAACACTGAAGCTTTCTTT. V and J are TRBV6-5 and TRBJ1-1, with 7 bases that match TRBD1. CDR1 and CDR2 from the germline V gene are MNHEY and SVGAGI. J lost 1 base, V lost 4 bases, and 6 bases had no gene match. The CDR3 sequence is 15 residues long.

The CDR3 DNA sequence: TGCGCCAGCAGCTCCGGGGGGACAGGGAATGAAAAACTGTTTTTT. Translated, it gives CASSSGGTGNEKLFF. V gene TRBV5-1 combines with J gene TRBJ1-4; 9 nucleotides align to TRBD1. The V gene's germline CDR1 is SGHRS and CDR2 YFSETQ. The CDR3 totals 15 residues. J lost 5 bases, V lost 3 bases, and 5 bases had no gene match.

This chain joins TRBV6-5 and TRBJ1-5, with D uncertain. Germline V gene sequence: CDR1 MNHEY, CDR2 SVGAGI. The CDR3 runs 15 residues. The V and J ends lost 8 bases and 4 bases respectively, with 18 bases between them. CDR3 coding DNA: TGTGCCAGCGAAAGGGTCGGGGTTGGTAATCAGCCCCAGCATTTT. It yields the protein CASERVGVGNQPQHF.

The CDR3 loop is CASTGEEYGYTF. Written as DNA, the CDR3 is TGTGCCAGTACGGGGGAGGAATACGGCTACACCTTC. The gene calls are TRBV19 and TRBJ1-2, with D possibly matching TRBD1 (5 bases). The CDR3 has 12 amino acids. The germline CDR1 and CDR2 sequences are LNHDA and SQIVND (reference sequence). Deletions cut 7 bases from V and 8 bases from J, with 14 bases between.

This clone has a single count. The chain uses TRBV27 and TRBJ2-1, with D possibly matching TRBD2 (7 bases). The CDR3 totals 14 residues. The germline V gene has CDR1 MNHEY and CDR2 SMNVEV (reference sequence). Deletions cut 2 bases from V and 6 bases from J, with 11 bases between. The DNA for the CDR3 is TGTGCCAGCAGTTTAGCGGGGGCGATCAATGAGCAGTTCTTC. Translating gives CASSLAGAINEQFF.

The chain uses TRBV19 and TRBJ2-2, with 8 bases fitting TRBD1. This CDR3 has 15 amino acids. The germline V gene encodes CDR1 LNHDA and CDR2 SQIVND (reference sequence). The junction had 5 bases not matched to a gene; V was cut back by 8 bases and J by 0 bases. The CDR3 spells CASRRDRSNTGELFF. The CDR3 DNA is TGTGCCAGTCGCCGGGACAGGTCGAACACCGGGGAGCTGTTTTTT.

The sample holds a few counts of this clone. The CDR3 DNA sequence: TGTGCCAGCAGCTTTTCAGGGGGCACCGCACTGAGCAATCAGCCCCAGCATTTT. Translated, it gives CASSFSGGTALSNQPQHF. The chain uses TRBV13 and TRBJ1-5, with 8 bases lining up with TRBD1. CDR3 size: 18 residues. J lost 1 base, V lost 3 bases, and 11 bases had no gene match. The germline gives CDR1 PRHDT, CDR2 FYEKMQ (reference sequence).

The V and J genes are TRBV9 and TRBJ1-3, with D perhaps TRBD1 (5 bases). CDR1 and CDR2 from the germline V gene are SGDLS and YYNGEE. V was pared by 3 bases and J by 7 bases, with 17 bases between. CDR3 length: 15 amino acids. In DNA form, the CDR3 reads TGTGCCAGCAGCGCAGGGTCCGTCTCTGTGAACACCATATATTTT. This gives the protein CASSAGSVSVNTIYF.

The chain uses TRBV3-1 (or the pseudogene TRBV3-2) and TRBJ2-7; D remains ambiguous. The CDR3 extends over 15 amino acids. Germline V lookup: CDR1 LGHDT, CDR2 YNNKEL (reference sequence). V was cut by 1 base and J by 5 bases, with 15 bases left in between. The CDR3 loop reads CASSQGPSRYDEQYF. DNA for the CDR3: TGTGCCAGCAGCCAAGGCCCTTCCCGCTACGACGAGCAGTACTTC.

This rearrangement joins TRBV19 to TRBJ2-1; TRBD1 aligns across 9 bases. J gave up 6 bases and V 7 bases, and 10 bases lay outside the gene matches. The CDR3 has 15 residues. Germline values: CDR1 LNHDA, CDR2 SQIVND (reference sequence). CDR3 residues: CASNLQGALPNEQFF. The CDR3 DNA reads TGTGCCAGTAACCTACAGGGGGCGCTCCCCAATGAGCAGTTCTTC.

The chain combines TRBV7-2 with TRBJ1-5; D is unresolved. The CDR3 sequence is 17 residues long. The germline V gene encodes CDR1 SGHTA and CDR2 FQGNSA. Deletions cut 8 bases from V and 0 bases from J, with 20 bases between. CDR3 protein: CASLPVNGENSNQPQHF. The CDR3 DNA is TGTGCCAGCCTCCCAGTGAACGGAGAAAATAGCAATCAGCCCCAGCATTTT. The entire variable domain, with the rest obtained from reference TRBV7-2 and TRBJ1-5, is as follows: GAGVSQSPSNKVTEKGKDVELRCDPISGHTALYWYRQSLGQGLEFLIYFQGNSAPDKSGLPSDRFSAERTGGSVSTLTIQRTQQEDSAVYLCASLPVNGENSNQPQHFGDGTRLSIL.

About this clone: The sample holds other DNA sequences that translate to the same CDR3. The chain has TRBV19 and TRBJ2-7, with TRBD1 matching 8 bases. Germline CDR1 LNHDA, CDR2 SQIVND (reference sequence). V dropped 3 bases and J dropped 3; count of bases not matched to a gene: 1. CDR3 length: 13 amino acids. CDR3 bases: TGTGCCAGTAGTATTGGGACAGGCTACGAGCAGTACTTC. This sequence encodes CASSIGTGYEQYF.

The chain employs TRBV7-6 and TRBJ2-7, with unresolved D. The CDR3 totals 13 residues. The V end lost 1 base, the J end lost 6 bases, and 10 bases lay between the germline ends. Per the germline V gene, CDR1 is SGHVS and CDR2 is FNYEAQ. CDR3 coding DNA: TGTGCCAGCAGCTTAGGGCACCGTTCCGAGCAGTACTTC. Its translation is CASSLGHRSEQYF.

For the CDR3, the DNA is TGTGCCAGCCAGGGGGCCCCTAATCAGCCCCAGCATTTT. Residues: CASQGAPNQPQHF. The chain couples TRBV3-1 (or the pseudogene TRBV3-2) to TRBJ1-5; TRBD1 aligns across 8 bases. J was trimmed by 4 bases and V by 8 bases; bases with no gene match: 4. The V gene's germline CDR1 is LGHDT and CDR2 YNNKEL (reference sequence). CDR3 length: 13 residues.

This clone was observed a single time. The chain employs TRBV9 and TRBJ1-1; a possible D gene is TRBD1 (6 bases). Germline lookup yields CDR1 SGDLS and CDR2 YYNGEE. V dropped 1 base and J dropped 5 bases, with 15 bases sitting between them. This CDR3 comprises 15 residues. DNA for the CDR3: TGTGCCAGCAGCGTACAACAGGGAGAGATGACTGAAGCTTTCTTT. This sequence encodes CASSVQQGEMTEAFF.

This clone has just a few counts. V and J are TRBV2 and TRBJ2-5; a weak D match, TRBD2 (6 bases). The V gene lost 4 bases and the J gene lost 2 bases, with 14 bases spanning the gap. The CDR3 spans 15 residues. The germline V gene encodes CDR1 SNHLY and CDR2 FYNNEI. The CDR3, as DNA: TGTGCCAGCAGTGGCACCGGGGGTTGGCAAGAGACCCAGTACTTC. Amino acids: CASSGTGGWQETQYF.

With regard to this clone: The same CDR3 arises from other DNA sequences in this sample as well. The chain combines TRBV30 with TRBJ1-4; D gene unclear. The length of the CDR3 is 12 residues. V was cut by 0 bases and J by 8 bases, with 7 bases left in between. CDR1 is GTSNPN and CDR2 is SVGIG in the germline V gene (reference sequence). CDR3 residues: CAWSVLREKLFF. CDR3 DNA: TGTGCCTGGAGTGTACTCAGGGAAAAACTGTTTTTT.

This chain connects TRBV2 to TRBJ2-2, with 8 nucleotides matching TRBD2. V was pared by 6 bases and J by 2 bases, with 5 bases of the junction left unmatched. The CDR3 covers 15 residues. Germline values: CDR1 SNHLY, CDR2 FYNNEI. CDR3 sequence reads: CASSGSGGNTGELFF. DNA for the CDR3: TGTGCCAGCAGCGGCAGCGGGGGAAACACCGGGGAGCTGTTTTTT.

In its sample, this clone was seen a few times. The chain combines TRBV2 with TRBJ1-4; a weak D match, TRBD1 (6 bases). CDR1 SNHLY and CDR2 FYNNEI come from the germline V gene. There are 15 residues in the CDR3. V lost 6 bases and J 6 bases, leaving 17 bases between the germline ends. Here the CDR3 DNA reads TGTGCCAGCAGGCCACAGGGCGTTATGGATGAAAAACTGTTTTTT. Translated, it gives CASRPQGVMDEKLFF.

At least ten counts were recorded for this clone. This chain joins TRBV5-1 and TRBJ2-7, with 7 bases that match TRBD1. The CDR3 extends over 15 amino acids. Per the germline V gene, CDR1 is SGHRS and CDR2 is YFSETQ. J was trimmed by 3 bases and V by 0 bases; bases with no gene match: 6. CDR3 loop: CASSLVVGQFYEQYF. CDR3 coding DNA: TGCGCCAGCAGCTTGGTGGTGGGACAGTTCTACGAGCAGTACTTC.

As to this clone: This could be a read error, since a much larger clone is one nucleotide away. The CDR3 DNA reads TGTGCCAGCAGTACAGGGGGCGGTAATTCACCCCTCCACTTT. This gives the protein CASSTGGGNSPLHF. The chain employs TRBV6-5 and TRBJ1-6, with TRBD1 identical over 9 bases. Germline V lookup: CDR1 MNHEY, CDR2 SVGAGI. The CDR3 contains 14 residues. Trimming removed 5 bases from V and 6 bases from J; junction bases left unmatched: 2.

This clone showed up just a few times. J is TRBJ2-7 and V is TRBV7-3, with TRBD1 matching 7 bases. After removal of 1 base from V and 5 bases from J, the junction contained 2 bases not matched to a gene. The V gene's germline CDR1 is SGHTA and CDR2 FQGTGA. The CDR3 is 13 residues long. The CDR3 region is CASSLSQGDEQYF. The CDR3 bases are TGTGCCAGCAGCTTAAGCCAGGGGGACGAGCAGTACTTC.